These T cell receptor beta chains were read from a single sample in a study of blood T cell repertoires in COVID-19. Here immunoSEQ multiplex PCR was the method, and the copy in TCRdb shows in-frame clones only, minus some. The table shows 85,000 to 130,000 clones, with around 85% occurring only once. The sequencing sample was made of peripheral blood. All receptors derive from a woman of 80 years or more with active or convalescent COVID-19. CDR3s include the opening cysteine and the closing phenylalanine or tryptophan. A D gene is named only where the DNA matches it firmly. Some rows mark clone size as missing; the rest say once, few, many or name a class of expanded clone.

.,TRBV10-3,.,TRBJ1-5,16,CAISGEGRGSNQPQHF,TGTGCCATCTCAGGGGAGGGACGGGGAAGCAATCAGCCCCAGCATTTT
.,TRBV4-1,.,TRBJ1-1,16,CASSQEAGARGTEAFF,TGCGCCAGCAGCCAAGAGGCAGGGGCTCGGGGCACTGAAGCTTTCTTT
TRBD1,TRBV11-3,.,TRBJ1-6,16,CASSHNRGTGNSPLHF,TGTGCCAGCAGTCACAACCGGGGGACAGGTAATTCACCCCTCCACTTT
.,TRBV2,.,TRBJ2-5,13,CASSEPGSKTQYF,TGTGCCAGCAGTGAACCGGGTAGCAAGACCCAGTACTTC
.,TRBV3-1/TRBV3-2,.,TRBJ1-1,13,CASSRSENTEAFF,TGTGCCAGCAGCCGTAGTGAGAACACTGAAGCTTTCTTT
.,TRBV9,.,TRBJ2-4,13,CASSPRRDDIQYF,TGTGCCAGCAGCCCCCGGAGAGACGACATTCAGTACTTC
.,TRBV7-8,.,TRBJ2-2,12,CASSRTDGELFF,TGTGCCAGCAGCCGGACAGACGGGGAGCTGTTTTTT
.,TRBV5-1,.,TRBJ1-1,16,CASSGGLGQPNTEAFF,TGCGCCAGCAGCGGGGGCCTAGGACAGCCGAACACTGAAGCTTTCTTT
.,TRBV27,.,TRBJ1-6,15,CASRPPGTFNSPLHF,TGTGCCAGCAGACCCCCCGGGACATTCAATTCACCCCTCCACTTT
.,TRBV28,.,TRBJ1-2,12,CATILDSYGYTF,TGTGCCACCATACTGGACAGCTATGGCTACACCTTC
TRBD1,TRBV7-3,.,TRBJ2-7,13,CASSLGQENEQYF,TGTGCCAGCAGCTTGGGACAGGAGAACGAGCAGTACTTC
.,TRBV27,.,TRBJ1-5,14,CASSLMVGNQPQHF,TGTGCCAGCAGTTTAATGGTCGGGAATCAGCCCCAGCATTTT
TRBD2,TRBV5-1,once,TRBJ2-5,16,CASSLSRGGNTETQYF,TGCGCCAGCAGCTTGTCACGCGGGGGGAATACCGAGACCCAGTACTTC
TRBD1,TRBV19,.,TRBJ1-5,13,CASSGQGTQPQHF,TGTGCCAGTAGTGGACAGGGAACTCAGCCCCAGCATTTT
.,TRBV5-4,.,TRBJ2-1,16,CASSLGGSSANNEQFF,TGTGCCAGCAGCTTGGGGGGGTCTAGCGCTAACAATGAGCAGTTCTTC
.,TRBV28,.,TRBJ1-2,12,CASSFEGYGYTF,TGTGCCAGCAGTTTTGAGGGCTATGGCTACACCTTC
.,TRBV24-1,.,TRBJ2-5,16,CATSERNRVKGETQYF,TGTGCCACCAGTGAAAGGAACAGGGTAAAGGGAGAGACCCAGTACTTC
TRBD1,TRBV4-2,.,TRBJ2-7,15,CASSDLRDRPYVQYF,TGTGCCAGCAGTGACCTTCGGGACAGGCCCTATGTGCAGTACTTC
TRBD1,TRBV6-5,once,TRBJ2-7,13,CASSPTGYSEQYF,TGTGCCAGCAGTCCGACAGGGTATAGCGAGCAGTACTTC
TRBD1,TRBV28,.,TRBJ1-4,14,CASTRTGVNEKLFF,TGTGCCAGCACCAGAACAGGGGTTAATGAAAAACTGTTTTTT
TRBD1,TRBV7-6,.,TRBJ1-1,16,CASSLSPTGQKAGAFF,TGTGCCAGCAGCTTAAGCCCGACAGGGCAGAAAGCTGGGGCTTTCTTT
.,TRBV5-6,.,TRBJ1-2,14,CASSLVGGAGGYTF,TGTGCCAGCAGCTTGGTTGGGGGGGCCGGTGGCTACACCTTC
.,TRBV2,.,TRBJ1-5,14,CASREGPTRQPQHF,TGTGCCAGCAGGGAGGGACCTACCCGCCAGCCCCAGCATTTT
.,TRBV6-5,.,TRBJ1-6,14,CASSPTGRYSPLHF,TGTGCCAGCAGCCCAACAGGGAGATATTCACCCCTCCACTTT
.,TRBV5-5,.,TRBJ2-5,13,CASSLGREETQYF,TGTGCCAGCAGCTTGGGAAGGGAGGAGACCCAGTACTTC
.,TRBV18,few,TRBJ1-2,16,CASSPRVREANYGYTF,TGTGCCAGCTCACCACGGGTCAGGGAGGCTAACTATGGCTACACCTTC
.,TRBV7-2,.,TRBJ1-6,13,CASSLGPGSPLHF,TGTGCCAGCAGCTTAGGGCCGGGATCACCCCTCCACTTT
.,TRBV30,.,TRBJ1-5,14,CAWSVQGYFQPQHF,TGTGCCTGGAGTGTCCAGGGGTATTTCCAGCCCCAGCATTTT
.,TRBV6-5,.,TRBJ1-6,14,CASSSEGTDSPLHF,TGTGCCAGCAGCTCGGAGGGGACGGATTCACCCCTCCACTTT
TRBD1,TRBV10-3,.,TRBJ1-3,18,CAISESSGAGGRRNTIYF,TGTGCCATCAGTGAGTCGTCGGGGGCAGGGGGCAGAAGAAACACCATATATTTT
TRBD1,TRBV9,.,TRBJ1-1,14,CASSYGTANTEAFF,TGTGCCAGCAGCTACGGGACAGCGAACACTGAAGCTTTCTTT
.,TRBV7-3,.,TRBJ1-2,15,CASSPTNREGTGYTF,TGTGCCAGCAGCCCCACCAACAGGGAAGGTACTGGCTACACCTTC
.,TRBV10-3,.,TRBJ2-7,13,CAIMEGLTYEQYF,TGTGCCATCATGGAGGGTCTTACCTACGAGCAGTACTTC
TRBD1,TRBV3-1/TRBV3-2,.,TRBJ1-1,12,CASSRQGTEAFF,TGTGCCAGCAGCCGACAGGGGACTGAAGCTTTCTTT
.,TRBV5-4,.,TRBJ2-3,13,CASSSVGSDTQYF,TGTGCCAGCAGCTCGGTGGGCTCGGATACGCAGTATTTT
.,TRBV7-2,.,TRBJ2-7,11,CASRLIYEQYF,TGTGCCAGCCGACTAATCTACGAGCAGTACTTC
.,TRBV24-1,.,TRBJ2-6,13,CATSNSGANVLTF,TGTGCCACCAGCAACTCTGGGGCCAACGTCCTGACTTTC
.,TRBV28,.,TRBJ2-3,15,CASSPLRGRPDTQYF,TGTGCCAGCAGCCCTCTAAGGGGTCGCCCAGATACGCAGTATTTT
TRBD1,TRBV2,.,TRBJ1-1,13,CASRADRPPEAFF,TGTGCCAGCAGAGCGGACAGGCCCCCTGAAGCTTTCTTT
.,TRBV20-1,.,TRBJ1-2,16,CSASRDAGKAYGGYTF,TGCAGTGCTAGTCGTGACGCAGGGAAGGCATATGGTGGCTACACCTTC